This T cell receptor (beta chain) was identified in a study of cytomegalovirus exposure and HLA in healthy donors. The study's findings and limits: Researchers reportedly found TCR beta sequences accurately predicted most subjects' HLA-A and HLA-B alleles.

PCR was performed using 60 Vbeta and 13 Jbeta primers. Clones were read by immunoSEQ multiplex PCR, and TCRdb kept only the in-frame ones, dropping some. The repertoire holds fewer than 200,000 clones, about 75% seen once, with approximately 2% in the top ten. Germline CDR1 is SEHNR and CDR2 is FQNEAQ (reference sequence). This CDR3 contains 18 residues. V was clipped by 2 bases and J by 4 bases, with 21 bases between them. Details on this clone: Its antigen is as yet unknown.

The V gene is TRBV7-9, the J gene TRBJ1-3; tentatively, D is TRBD1 (5 bases). The sequenced sample consisted of PBMCs. This sequence was found in a female donor in good health and CMV-seronegative. The chain's CDR3 is CASSLMADTGLWGNTIYF. The CDR3 DNA follows: TGTGCCAGCAGCTTAATGGCGGATACGGGACTGTGGGGAAACACCATATATTTT. Using reference TRBV7-9 and TRBJ1-3 for the parts outside the CDR3, the full variable domain is DTGVSQNPRHKITKRGQNVTFRCDPISEHNRLYWYRQTLGQGPEFLTYFQNEAQLEKSRLLSDRFSAERPKGSFSTLEIQRTEQGDSAMYLCASSLMADTGLWGNTIYFGEGSWLTVV.